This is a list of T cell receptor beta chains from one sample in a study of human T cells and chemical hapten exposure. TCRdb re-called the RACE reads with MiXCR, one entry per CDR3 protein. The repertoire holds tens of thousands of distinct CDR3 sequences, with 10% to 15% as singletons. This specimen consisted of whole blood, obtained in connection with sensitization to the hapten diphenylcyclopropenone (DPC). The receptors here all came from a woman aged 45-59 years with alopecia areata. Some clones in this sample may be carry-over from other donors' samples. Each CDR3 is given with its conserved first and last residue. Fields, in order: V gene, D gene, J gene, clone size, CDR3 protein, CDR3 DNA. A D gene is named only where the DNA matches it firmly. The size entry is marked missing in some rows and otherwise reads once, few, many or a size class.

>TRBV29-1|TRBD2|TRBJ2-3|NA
CSVEDPFSGRPTDTQYF
TGCAGCGTTGAAGACCCGTTTAGCGGGAGGCCCACAGATACGCAGTATTTT
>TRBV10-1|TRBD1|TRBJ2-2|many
CASSESPTGRTGELFF
TGCGCCAGCAGTGAGTCCCCGACAGGGCGGACCGGGGAGCTGTTTTTT
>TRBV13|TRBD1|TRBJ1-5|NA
CAAFPGQGTFGNQPQHF
TGTGCCGCTTTCCCGGGACAGGGGACATTTGGCAATCAGCCCCAGCATTTT
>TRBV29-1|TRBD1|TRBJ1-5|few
CSVWTGVSNQPQHF
TGCAGCGTATGGACAGGGGTTAGCAATCAGCCCCAGCATTTT
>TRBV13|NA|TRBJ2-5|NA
CASSLGKGYQETQYF
TGTGCCAGCAGCTTGGGGAAGGGGTACCAAGAGACCCAGTACTTC
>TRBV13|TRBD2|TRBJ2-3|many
CASSSLLGLAATDTQYF
TGTGCCAGCAGCTCCCTCTTGGGACTAGCGGCGACAGATACGCAGTATTTT
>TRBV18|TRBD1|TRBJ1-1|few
CASSPLLTGRGSTEAFF
TGTGCCAGCTCACCACTCTTGACAGGGAGAGGGAGCACTGAAGCTTTCTTT
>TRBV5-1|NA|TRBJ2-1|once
CASSLAASSYNEQFF
TGCGCCAGCAGCTTGGCGGCGAGCTCCTACAATGAGCAGTTCTTC
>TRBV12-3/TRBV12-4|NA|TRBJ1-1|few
CASSPRVMGNTEAFF
TGTGCCAGCAGTCCCCGCGTTATGGGGAACACTGAAGCTTTCTTT
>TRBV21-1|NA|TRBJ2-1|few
CASSKDREGSEQFF
TGTGCCAGCAGCAAAGACAGGGAGGGTAGTGAGCAGTTCTTC
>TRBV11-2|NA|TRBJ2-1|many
CASSRLTSYNEQFF
TGTGCCAGCAGCCGCCTTACTAGCTACAATGAGCAGTTCTTC
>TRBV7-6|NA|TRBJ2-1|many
CASSLLDEQFF
TGTGCCAGCAGCTTATTGGATGAGCAGTTCTTC